The rows below give T cell receptor beta chains drawn from one sample of a study of T cell responses to AZD1222 COVID-19 vaccine. Generated by immunoSEQ multiplex PCR, the TCRdb table keeps only in-frame clones and is missing some. The data hold about 97,000 clones, with approximately 84% observed a single time. Sequenced material: peripheral blood, taken on day 0 of AZD1222 vaccination. These TCRs come from an adult in good health. The CDR3 runs from the conserved cysteine through the conserved F or W. A D gene is named only where the DNA matches it firmly. Size values are once, few and many counts, or a class for expanded clones, and some rows have none.

clone_size,v_call,d_call,j_call,cdr3_nt,cdr3_aa
-,TRBV13,-,TRBJ2-7,TGTGCCAGCAGCTTAGCCGGGCCAGGGTACGAGCAGTACTTC,CASSLAGPGYEQYF
-,TRBV7-9,-,TRBJ2-7,TGTGCCACCTCCCAGTTCACCGAGCAGTACTTC,CATSQFTEQYF
-,TRBV6-5,-,TRBJ1-4,TGTGCCAGCAGTTACGGACAGTCTAATGAAAAACTGTTTTTT,CASSYGQSNEKLFF
-,TRBV27,-,TRBJ1-1,TGTGCCAGCAGTTTCTCGGAACAGGTTCTGGGGACTGAAGCTTTCTTT,CASSFSEQVLGTEAFF
-,TRBV10-3,-,TRBJ1-1,TGTGCCATCACAGCAGGGGAGGTAGCTTTCTTT,CAITAGEVAFF
-,TRBV28,-,TRBJ1-4,TGTGCCAGCAGTTCCCCATGGGGGGGGCCTATAACTAATGAAAAACTGTTTTTT,CASSSPWGGPITNEKLFF
-,TRBV5-1,-,TRBJ2-6,TGCGCCAGCAGCTTCCGGGACAAGGATTCCTCTGGGGCCAACGTCCTGACTTTC,CASSFRDKDSSGANVLTF
-,TRBV2,-,TRBJ2-5,TGTGCCAGCAGTGAAAACGGAGAGACCCAGTACTTC,CASSENGETQYF
-,TRBV6-5,-,TRBJ1-5,TGTGCCAGCGGCCATAATAGCAATCAGCCCCAGCATTTT,CASGHNSNQPQHF
-,TRBV10-1,-,TRBJ2-1,TGCGCCAGCAGTGAACTTATGACCCCGGTGGGGAATGAGCAGTTCTTC,CASSELMTPVGNEQFF
once,TRBV18,-,TRBJ2-7,TGTGCCAGCTCACCAGAGAGGGGCTACGAGCAGTACTTC,CASSPERGYEQYF
-,TRBV7-3,-,TRBJ1-2,TGTGCCAGCAGCTTAAGGGCCGACGCTAACTATGGCTACACCTTC,CASSLRADANYGYTF
-,TRBV12-3/TRBV12-4,-,TRBJ1-3,TGTGCCAGCAGGACAACTGGAAACACCATATATTTT,CASRTTGNTIYF
-,TRBV7-9,-,TRBJ1-4,TGTGCCAGCAGCTTATTTCGGGGGTCGACTAATGAAAAACTGTTTTTT,CASSLFRGSTNEKLFF
few,TRBV7-8,TRBD1,TRBJ1-4,TGTGCCAGCAGCCCGGACAGGGGAAATGAAAAACTGTTTTTT,CASSPDRGNEKLFF
few,TRBV5-6,-,TRBJ2-2,TGTGCCAGCAGCTTCGGTACAGGGTTTGGCGGGGAGCTGTTTTTT,CASSFGTGFGGELFF
-,TRBV28,-,TRBJ1-5,TGTGCCAGCACCGGTGGGAGGCCCCAGCATTTT,CASTGGRPQHF
-,TRBV19,-,TRBJ2-7,TGTGCCAGTAGTGATTACTACACTGCGAGCTCCTACGAGCAGTACTTC,CASSDYYTASSYEQYF
-,TRBV5-6,TRBD2,TRBJ2-3,TGTGCCAGCAGCCTGAGAGCGGGGACTAGCACAGATACGCAGTATTTT,CASSLRAGTSTDTQYF
-,TRBV11-2,-,TRBJ1-1,TGTGCCAGCAGCTTAGCAGGGCAGAACACTGAAGCTTTCTTT,CASSLAGQNTEAFF
-,TRBV6-1,-,TRBJ1-6,TGTGCCAGCAGTGAAGTGGGGGGCTCCTGGTATTCACCCCTCCACTTT,CASSEVGGSWYSPLHF
-,TRBV28,TRBD1,TRBJ1-5,TGTGCCAGCAGTCAAAGACAGGGAATCGGCAATCAGCCCCAGCATTTT,CASSQRQGIGNQPQHF
-,TRBV5-1,-,TRBJ2-5,TGCGCCAGCAGCTTGGCACCAGACCGAGAGACCCAGTACTTC,CASSLAPDRETQYF
once,TRBV21-1,-,TRBJ2-1,TGTGCCAGCAGTGGGAGAGGTGAGCAGTTCTTC,CASSGRGEQFF
-,TRBV30,-,TRBJ2-7,TGTGCCTGGAGTGTACGAGGGAGTGGGTACGAGCAGTACTTC,CAWSVRGSGYEQYF
few,TRBV5-1,-,TRBJ1-4,TGCGCCAGCAGCTTCGGGAGGGGAGGGGAAAAACTGTTTTTT,CASSFGRGGEKLFF
-,TRBV5-6,-,TRBJ2-7,TGTGCCAGCAGCAGCGGGTACGAGCAGTACTTC,CASSSGYEQYF
-,TRBV9,-,TRBJ1-6,TGTGCCAGCAGCGAGGGGAATTCACCCCTCCACTTT,CASSEGNSPLHF
-,TRBV7-9,TRBD1,TRBJ1-1,TGTGCCAGCAGCTCGATACAGGGGGCGGACACTGAAGCTTTCTTT,CASSSIQGADTEAFF
-,TRBV28,TRBD1,TRBJ1-2,TGTGCCAGCAGTTTTGTTGGACAGGGTTATGGCTACACCTTC,CASSFVGQGYGYTF
few,TRBV27,-,TRBJ2-7,TGTGCCAGCAGTTTAAATGGCTACGAGCAGTACTTC,CASSLNGYEQYF
-,TRBV12-3/TRBV12-4,-,TRBJ1-2,TGTGCCAGCAGTTTAGGACCCGCTGGCTACACCTTC,CASSLGPAGYTF
-,TRBV11-2,TRBD1,TRBJ1-2,TGTGCCAGCAGCTTAACACAGGGGGCGTCGTATGGCTACACCTTC,CASSLTQGASYGYTF
-,TRBV6-1,-,TRBJ1-2,TGTGCCAGCAGTGAATACGGCAACTATGGCTACACCTTC,CASSEYGNYGYTF
-,TRBV5-4,TRBD2,TRBJ2-2,TGTGCCAGCAGCTTCGGTAGCGGGGGGACCGTCACCGGGGAGCTGTTTTTT,CASSFGSGGTVTGELFF
-,TRBV10-3,-,TRBJ2-7,TGTGCCATCAGTGAGAAGCGAGAACTAATATACGAGCAGTACTTC,CAISEKRELIYEQYF
-,TRBV7-9,TRBD1,TRBJ1-1,TGTGCCAGCAGCGCTACAGGGGGGATGGTGAACACTGAAGCTTTCTTT,CASSATGGMVNTEAFF
-,TRBV5-4,-,TRBJ1-3,TGTGCCAGCAGCCGAGAGCCCGGACAGCTACCCCCGGGAAACACCATATATTTT,CASSREPGQLPPGNTIYF
-,TRBV9,-,TRBJ1-5,TGTGCCAGCAGCCCCGGGGGGCACGACAATCAGCCCCAGCATTTT,CASSPGGHDNQPQHF